These T cell receptor beta chains were read from a single sample in a study of T cell repertoires in cytomegalovirus infection. Each CDR3 protein gets one entry after TCRdb re-called the reads with MiXCR. The top ten clones hold about an eighth of a sample with 750,000 to 950,000 distinct CDR3 sequences, roughly 29% of them seen once. These receptors are not linked to any known antigen. Sequenced here: cultured CD8+ T cells from PBMCs, sampled from culture after CMV antigen stimulation. These TCRs come from a human donor in good health (CMV status not recorded). Some clones in this sample may be carry-over from other donors' samples. Each CDR3 is given with its conserved first and last residue. A D gene is named only where the DNA matches it firmly. Part of the rows lack a size; the others show once, few, many or a class for expanded clones.

size	J	D	V	DNA	CDR3
.	TRBJ2-7	.	TRBV6-5	TGTGCCAGCAGTTACGGGGGGCTGAACGAGCAGTACTTC	CASSYGGLNEQYF
many	TRBJ2-5	.	TRBV7-8	TGTGCCAGCAGCACAAGCTCCAGACAGCCTGGTCAAGAGACCCAGTACTTC	CASSTSSRQPGQETQYF
.	TRBJ1-1	.	TRBV4-3	TGCGCCAGCAGCCCGGCTTACGGGGGAGACACTGAAGCTTTCTTT	CASSPAYGGDTEAFF
.	TRBJ1-5	.	TRBV6-5	TGTGCCAGCAGCTCGCTGAATTATAGCAATCAGCCCCAGCATTTT	CASSSLNYSNQPQHF
.	TRBJ2-2	.	TRBV12-3/TRBV12-4	TGTGCCAGCAGCTTGATAGGGGCAACCGGGGAGCTGTTTTTT	CASSLIGATGELFF
few	TRBJ1-6	.	TRBV12-3/TRBV12-4	TGTGCCAGCATGGGCAGGGCAGGGGTTTTCGGTTCACCCCTCCACTTT	CASMGRAGVFGSPLHF
few	TRBJ2-2	TRBD1	TRBV2	TGTGCCAGCAGTGGGACAGGGTCTGCTGGGGAGCTGTTTTTT	CASSGTGSAGELFF
few	TRBJ2-3	.	TRBV7-8	TGTGCCAGCAGCTTAGACTCTCCGGGATCACGATTCGATTTAGCCACAGATACGCAGTATTTT	CASSLDSPGSRFDLATDTQYF
.	TRBJ1-2	.	TRBV12-3/TRBV12-4	TGTGCCAGCAGTTTAGCGCTAACTTCTACGTATGGCTACACCTTC	CASSLALTSTYGYTF
few	TRBJ1-5	TRBD1	TRBV10-2	TGCGCCAGCACCCTTGACAGGGCGAGTGGTCAGCCCCAGCATTTT	CASTLDRASGQPQHF
.	TRBJ1-3	.	TRBV9	TGTGCCAGCAATCTCGGGTATTCTGGAAACACCATATATTTT	CASNLGYSGNTIYF
.	TRBJ2-6	.	TRBV7-9	TGTGCCAGCAGAACCCGACAGGATGGGGCCAACGTCCTGACTTTC	CASRTRQDGANVLTF
.	TRBJ2-1	.	TRBV6-5	TGTGCCAGCAGTATACAGGGAGCATACAATGAGCAGTTCTTC	CASSIQGAYNEQFF
many	TRBJ2-2	.	TRBV7-9	TGTGCCAGCAGTTCTCGGCCCGGGGAGCTGTTTTTT	CASSSRPGELFF
.	TRBJ2-5	TRBD1	TRBV9	TGTGCCAGCAGCGGAAGGACAGGTCCACAAGAGACCCAGTACTTC	CASSGRTGPQETQYF
many	TRBJ1-1	.	TRBV19	TGTGCCAGCAAGACAGGGAACACTGAAGCTTTCTTT	CASKTGNTEAFF
few	TRBJ2-4	.	TRBV27	TGTGCCAGCAGTTTTCGAACAGACGGAGACATTCAGTACTTC	CASSFRTDGDIQYF
few	TRBJ1-6	TRBD1	TRBV28	TGTGCCAGCAGTTTGACAGGGGGCTGGAATTCACCCCTCCACTTT	CASSLTGGWNSPLHF
.	TRBJ2-7	.	TRBV12-3/TRBV12-4	TGTGCCAGCGGCGGTGTTTCCTACGAGCAGTACTTC	CASGGVSYEQYF
many	TRBJ2-1	.	TRBV7-3	TGTGCCAGCAGCTCCTACGGCCAGTATAGAGATGAGCAGTTCTTC	CASSSYGQYRDEQFF
.	TRBJ2-2	TRBD1	TRBV19	TGTGCCAGTAGTCCTACAGGGGGCTGGACCGGGGAGCTGTTTTTT	CASSPTGGWTGELFF
.	TRBJ1-2	TRBD1	TRBV15	TGTGCCACCAGCAGAAGGACAGGGGATGGCTACACCTTC	CATSRRTGDGYTF
.	TRBJ1-2	TRBD1	TRBV2	TGTGCCAGCTGGACAGGTGGATTTAACTATGGCTACACCTTC	CASWTGGFNYGYTF
many	TRBJ1-2	TRBD1	TRBV7-8	TGTGCCAGCAGCTTACCGGACAGGGACTATGGCTACACCTTC	CASSLPDRDYGYTF
many	TRBJ1-2	TRBD1	TRBV7-8	TGTGCCAGCAGCTTACCCCGGACAGGGAAGATTGGGAACTATGGCTACACCTTC	CASSLPRTGKIGNYGYTF
many	TRBJ2-6	.	TRBV7-2	TGTGCCAGCAGCTTGAAGTCCCAGGGGCTATCTGGGGCCAACGTCCTGACTTTC	CASSLKSQGLSGANVLTF
few	TRBJ2-3	TRBD2	TRBV4-1	TGCGCCAGCAGCCAAGAGAAGAGCGGGGTGATCACAGATACGCAGTATTTT	CASSQEKSGVITDTQYF
few	TRBJ2-2	TRBD2	TRBV6-5	TGTGCCAGCAGTTACGGCGGGGGGGCGAACGGGGAGCTGTTTTTT	CASSYGGGANGELFF
many	TRBJ1-2	TRBD1	TRBV7-6	TGTGCCAGCAGCTTGGAGGACAGGGGTTTTCGGTATGGCTACACCTTC	CASSLEDRGFRYGYTF
.	TRBJ1-2	.	TRBV6-1	TGTGCCAGCAGTGAAGTGGACCTAAACCCTAACTATGGCTACACCTTC	CASSEVDLNPNYGYTF
few	TRBJ2-4	.	TRBV13	TGTGCCAGCAGCCCTACAGGGACCAAAAACATTCAGTACTTC	CASSPTGTKNIQYF
few	TRBJ1-1	TRBD1	TRBV20-1	TGCAGTGCTAGTTTGACAGGGGGCACTGAAGCTTTCTTT	CSASLTGGTEAFF
few	TRBJ2-1	TRBD1	TRBV11-2	TGTGCCAGCAGCTACCAGGGACAGGGTCCGGGGAATGAGCAGTTCTTC	CASSYQGQGPGNEQFF
.	TRBJ2-4	.	TRBV6-2/TRBV6-3	TGTGCCAGCAGTTACTCCGCGCTGAGGGAGGACATTCAGTACTTC	CASSYSALREDIQYF
few	TRBJ2-2	.	TRBV10-3	TGTGCCATCAGTGACAGACTGGTACCCGGGGAGCTGTTTTTT	CAISDRLVPGELFF